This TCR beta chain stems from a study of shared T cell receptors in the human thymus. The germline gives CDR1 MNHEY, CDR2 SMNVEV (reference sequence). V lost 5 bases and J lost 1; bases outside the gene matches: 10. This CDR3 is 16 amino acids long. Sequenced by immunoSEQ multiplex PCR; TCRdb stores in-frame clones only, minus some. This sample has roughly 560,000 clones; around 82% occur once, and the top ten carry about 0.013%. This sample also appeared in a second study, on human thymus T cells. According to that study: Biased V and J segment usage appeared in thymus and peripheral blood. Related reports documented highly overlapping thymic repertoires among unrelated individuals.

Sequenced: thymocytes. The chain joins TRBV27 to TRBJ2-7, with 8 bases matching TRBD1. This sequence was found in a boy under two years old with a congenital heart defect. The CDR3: CASSLNSGTGSYEQYF. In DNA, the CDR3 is TGTGCCAGCAGTCTAAACTCCGGGACAGGTTCCTACGAGCAGTACTTC.